This T cell receptor beta chain was captured by sequencing in a study of T cells expressing NK-cell markers. Overall study results and limits: Over 5 donors carried dominant NKG2C+ clonotypes that made up roughly 1.0-8% of their CD8+ T cells.

No DNA is given; TCRdb re-called the 5' RACE reads and lists each CDR3 protein once. Its table lists 150,000 or so distinct CDR3 sequences. The CDR3 extends over 17 amino acids. CDR1 MNHEY and CDR2 SVGAGI come from the germline V gene. With respect to this clonotype: Its antigen is currently unknown.

The sequence derives from a woman in her 50s in good health. This chain joins TRBV6-5 and TRBJ2-5; the D call of TRBD1 rests on TCRdb alone, since no DNA is present to check it. Sequenced material: blood T cells: a sorted CD56 or NKG2C T cell subset, CD4+ or CD8+ T cells, or bulk PBMC T cells (not recorded which). CDR3: CASRTGTGDTHQETQYF.